These 29 T cell receptor beta chains were sequenced from one sample in a study of T cell responses to AZD1222 COVID-19 vaccine. Assay: immunoSEQ multiplex PCR; the TCRdb copy retains only in-frame clones and omits some. The repertoire has over 20,000 clones, about nine tenths of them found once; the top ten carry around a third. The sequencing here drew on peripheral blood, taken 28 days after the second AZD1222 dose. These receptors were taken from an adult who received the AZD1222 COVID-19 vaccine.

The V call is TRBV10-2, the J call TRBJ2-3; 8 bases match TRBD2. From germline, CDR1 is WSHSY and CDR2 SAAADI. V lost 7 bases, J lost 1 base, and 1 base stayed unmatched. The CDR3 contains 13 residues. This chain's CDR3 is CASTLAGTDTQYF. CDR3 bases: TGCGCCAGCACACTAGCGGGCACAGATACGCAGTATTTT.

The chain uses TRBV7-8 and TRBJ2-7; TRBD1 is a possible D gene (6 bases). Germline V gene sequence: CDR1 SGHVS, CDR2 FQNEAQ. The ends were cut back, 0 bases at V and 2 bases at J, with 8 bases in the middle. This CDR3 contains 14 residues. The CDR3 loop is CASSLAGGAYEQYF. The CDR3 coding sequence is TGTGCCAGCAGCTTAGCAGGGGGAGCCTACGAGCAGTACTTC. Combining the CDR3 with reference TRBV7-8 and TRBJ2-7 gives the whole variable domain GAGVSQSPRYKVAKRGQDVALRCDPISGHVSLFWYQQALGQGPEFLTYFQNEAQLDKSGLPSDRFFAERPEGSVSTLKIQRTQQEDSAVYLCASSLAGGAYEQYFGPGTRLTVT.

The chain couples TRBV9 to TRBJ2-1; 13 bases are shared with TRBD2. CDR1 SGDLS and CDR2 YYNGEE come from the germline V gene. CDR3 length: 20 residues. V lost 4 bases, J lost 4 bases, and 17 bases stayed unmatched. The CDR3 sequence is CASSSDRELGTSGTYNEQFF. In DNA, the CDR3 is TGTGCCAGCAGCTCGGACAGGGAGTTGGGGACTAGCGGGACATACAATGAGCAGTTCTTC.

This CDR3 reads CATSRGAGEYTGELFF. Written as DNA, the CDR3 is TGTGCCACCTCCAGAGGGGCGGGAGAGTACACCGGGGAGCTGTTTTTT. The chain has TRBV9 and TRBJ2-2, with TRBD2 matching over 7 bases. The germline V gene has CDR1 SGDLS and CDR2 YYNGEE. V lost 9 bases to trimming and J lost 3 bases; unmatched junction nucleotides: 14. The CDR3 is 16 amino acids.

This chain uses TRBV6-5 with TRBJ2-2; D unclear. Germline CDR1 and CDR2: MNHEY and SVGAGI. This CDR3 contains 14 residues. Trimming stripped 7 bases from V and 0 bases from J, with 9 bases between. The CDR3 DNA reads as TGTGCCAGCAAACTACAAGCGAACACCGGGGAGCTGTTTTTT. Amino acids: CASKLQANTGELFF.

The CDR3 DNA follows: TGTGCCAGCAGCCCCCCCGGGACTAGCATCTACGAGCAGTACTTC. Translated, it gives CASSPPGTSIYEQYF. V usage is TRBV7-3 and J usage is TRBJ2-7; 9 bases are shared with TRBD2. Germline CDR1 and CDR2: SGHTA and FQGTGA. J gave up 3 bases and V 5 bases, and 8 bases lay outside the gene matches. The CDR3 totals 15 residues.

The chain uses TRBV19 and TRBJ1-1, with D uncertain. CDR1 and CDR2 from the germline V gene are LNHDA and SQIVND (reference sequence). The CDR3 is 12 residues long. With 1 base removed from V and 3 bases from J, the gap between germline ends came to 3 bases. CDR3 in amino acids: CASSIGYTEAFF. The CDR3 DNA is TGTGCCAGTAGTATAGGGTACACTGAAGCTTTCTTT.

The genes are TRBV2 and TRBJ2-6; tentative D call: TRBD1 (5 bases). Trimming pared 5 bases from V and 0 bases from J, leaving 11 bases between. CDR3 length equals 16 residues. Germline V lookup: CDR1 SNHLY, CDR2 FYNNEI. CDR3 nucleotide sequence: TGTGCCAGCAGTTGGGGCGCCGGCTCTGGGGCCAACGTCCTGACTTTC. It yields the protein CASSWGAGSGANVLTF.

This clone was observed once. CDR3 sequence: CASPHGTSGLLNDEQFF. The CDR3 nucleotides read TGTGCCAGCCCCCATGGGACTAGCGGGTTACTCAACGATGAGCAGTTCTTC. The rearrangement uses TRBV3-1 (or the pseudogene TRBV3-2) and TRBJ2-1; the match to TRBD2 covers 12 bases. V was pared by 8 bases and J by 8 bases, with 16 bases of the junction left unmatched. Germline V gene lookup returns CDR1 LGHDT and CDR2 YNNKEL (reference sequence). The CDR3 extends over 17 amino acids.

The V gene is TRBV5-6, the J gene TRBJ2-5; 14 bases are shared with TRBD2. Germline CDR1 reads SGHDT; CDR2 reads YYEEEE. Germline trimming cut 3 bases from V and 6 bases from J; bases unmatched to any gene: 4. The CDR3 is 15 residues long. In DNA form, the CDR3 reads TGTGCCAGCAGCTGGACTAGCGGGAGGTTGCAGACCCAGTACTTC. It translates to CASSWTSGRLQTQYF.

V and J are TRBV20-1 and TRBJ2-2; TRBD2 agrees at 10 bases. The CDR3 totals 13 residues. J lost 7 bases, V lost 3 bases, and 2 bases had no gene match. Germline lookup yields CDR1 DFQATT and CDR2 SNEGSKA (reference sequence). The DNA for the CDR3 is TGCAGTGCTAGTGGGACTAGCGTCGGGGAGCTGTTTTTT. The encoded protein is CSASGTSVGELFF.

The chain joins TRBV6-5 to TRBJ2-2, with D unresolved. CDR3 length: 13 amino acids. The V gene's germline CDR1 is MNHEY and CDR2 SVGAGI. V was cut by 8 bases and J by 0 bases, with 7 bases left in between. The DNA of the CDR3 is TGTGCCAGCTTGTTCGCGAACACCGGGGAGCTGTTTTTT. The encoded protein is CASLFANTGELFF.

This clone was detected once. The chain combines TRBV2 with TRBJ1-1; 9 nucleotides match TRBD1. The V gene's germline CDR1 is SNHLY and CDR2 FYNNEI. The ends lost 6 bases at V and 12 bases at J; junction bases unmatched: 11. CDR3 length: 13 residues. The DNA of the CDR3 is TGTGCCAGCAGCGTAGACAGGGGGGATAAATCTTTCTTT. Protein product: CASSVDRGDKSFF.

The rearrangement joins TRBV9 to TRBJ2-7, with D hard to call. The CDR3 totals 13 residues. The germline V gene encodes CDR1 SGDLS and CDR2 YYNGEE. V lost 0 bases to trimming and J lost 2 bases, with 6 bases between them. CDR3 in amino acids: CASSVGPTYEQYF. Written as DNA, the CDR3 is TGTGCCAGCAGCGTAGGGCCTACCTACGAGCAGTACTTC.

This chain links TRBV27 with TRBJ2-7; 7 nucleotides agree with TRBD1. V was pared by 6 bases and J by 0 bases, with 8 bases of the junction left unmatched. Looked up from germline, CDR1 is MNHEY and CDR2 is SMNVEV (reference sequence). CDR3 length: 15 amino acids. CDR3 amino acids: CASSLTGVSSYEQYF. CDR3 nucleotide sequence: TGTGCCAGCAGCCTCACAGGGGTAAGCTCCTACGAGCAGTACTTC.

The rearrangement uses TRBV7-9 and TRBJ2-5; D gene ambiguous. The CDR3 spans 14 residues. Between the trimmed V and J ends, which lost 1 base and 4 bases, there was a span of 10 bases. Germline V gene sequence: CDR1 SEHNR, CDR2 FQNEAQ (reference sequence). In DNA, the CDR3 is TGTGCCAGCAGCTTAGGGGGAACCCCAGAGACCCAGTACTTC. Translation gives CASSLGGTPETQYF.

This clone is a singleton in its sample. V is TRBV28 and J is TRBJ1-3; D perhaps matches TRBD1 (6 bases). Germline-derived CDR1 and CDR2 are MDHEN and SYDVKM. V lost 5 bases and J 1 base, leaving 9 bases between the germline ends. The CDR3 contains 14 residues. The CDR3 loop is CASSPGTSGNTIYF. CDR3 DNA: TGTGCCAGCAGTCCCGGGACATCTGGAAACACCATATATTTT.

The chain has TRBV6-6 and TRBJ1-4; D is perhaps TRBD1 (6 bases). The V gene's germline CDR1 is MNHNY and CDR2 SVGAGI (reference sequence). V lost 6 bases and J lost 5, with 10 bases in between. The length of the CDR3 is 13 residues. The DNA of the CDR3 is TGTGCCAGCAGACCAGGACAGAATGAAAAACTGTTTTTT. It translates to CASRPGQNEKLFF.

This sequence joins TRBV28 and TRBJ1-5; no clear D. This CDR3 region has 14 residues. Trimming cost V 5 bases and J 2 bases, with 10 bases left between them. Per the germline V gene, CDR1 is MDHEN and CDR2 is SYDVKM. CDR3 amino acids: CASSLGAGNQPQHF. The CDR3 DNA reads as TGTGCCAGCAGTCTGGGTGCGGGCAATCAGCCCCAGCATTTT.

V gene TRBV7-3 combines with J gene TRBJ1-1, with 8 bases matching TRBD1. This CDR3 contains 14 residues. Per germline, CDR1 SGHTA and CDR2 FQGTGA. Unmatched junction bases numbered 6, after V lost 5 bases and J lost 4 bases. Here the CDR3 reads CASSHDRGSTEAFF. For the CDR3, the DNA is TGTGCCAGCAGCCACGACAGGGGAAGCACTGAAGCTTTCTTT.

The chain has TRBV5-1 and TRBJ2-3, with D perhaps TRBD2 (6 bases). The CDR3 extends over 17 amino acids. The germline CDR1 and CDR2 sequences are SGHRS and YFSETQ. Trimming removed 4 bases from V and 1 base from J, with 19 bases in between. For the CDR3, the DNA is TGCGCCAGCAGCCTAGGAGGGTGGGTTAGCGGCACAGATACGCAGTATTTT. This gives the protein CASSLGGWVSGTDTQYF.

CDR3 region: CASSYSGTNTEAFF. The CDR3 DNA follows: TGTGCCAGCAGTTACTCGGGAACGAACACTGAAGCTTTCTTT. The chain has TRBV6-5 and TRBJ1-1; D is unresolved. The length of the CDR3 is 14 residues. CDR1 and CDR2 from the germline V gene are MNHEY and SVGAGI. Trimming took 0 bases from V and 1 from J, leaving 6 bases between them.

V and J are TRBV14 and TRBJ2-7, with 9 nucleotides matching TRBD1. J gave up 5 bases and V 6 bases, and 11 bases lay outside the gene matches. The CDR3 loop spans 15 amino acids. CDR1 is SGHDN, CDR2 FVKESK, per germline. CDR3 region: CASSQPGQGSHEQYF. CDR3 bases: TGTGCCAGCAGTCAACCGGGACAGGGATCCCACGAGCAGTACTTC.

The chain links TRBV28 to TRBJ2-1; D is undetermined. The V and J ends lost 2 bases and 0 bases respectively, with 8 bases between them. In germline, CDR1 is MDHEN, CDR2 SYDVKM. The CDR3 covers 15 residues. CDR3 residues: CASSLSPSSYNEQFF. The CDR3 DNA sequence: TGTGCCAGCAGTTTAAGTCCCAGCTCCTACAATGAGCAGTTCTTC.

J is TRBJ1-2 and V is TRBV6-5; 7 bases are a match to TRBD1. The CDR3 extends over 12 amino acids. The germline gives CDR1 MNHEY, CDR2 SVGAGI. Unmatched junction bases numbered 2, after V lost 6 bases and J lost 4 bases. The CDR3 protein is CASRGQSYGYTF. The CDR3 DNA follows: TGTGCCAGCAGGGGACAGAGCTATGGCTACACCTTC.

The chain has TRBV11-1 and TRBJ1-2; maybe TRBD1 (6 bases). The germline V gene has CDR1 SGHAT and CDR2 FQDESV (reference sequence). V was pared by 3 bases and J by 2 bases, with 10 bases between. This CDR3 is built from 14 residues. The chain's CDR3 is CASSFNTGNYGYTF. CDR3 DNA sequence: TGTGCCAGCAGCTTTAATACAGGGAACTATGGCTACACCTTC.

The chain joins TRBV7-8 to TRBJ1-2, with no clear D. This CDR3 has 14 amino acids. V was cut by 1 base and J by 4 bases, with 10 bases left in between. Germline V lookup: CDR1 SGHVS, CDR2 FQNEAQ. CDR3 sequence reads: CASSLGALGYGYTF. In DNA, the CDR3 is TGTGCCAGCAGCTTAGGGGCACTAGGCTATGGCTACACCTTC. The full variable domain, with the rest looked up from reference TRBV7-8 and TRBJ1-2, is GAGVSQSPRYKVAKRGQDVALRCDPISGHVSLFWYQQALGQGPEFLTYFQNEAQLDKSGLPSDRFFAERPEGSVSTLKIQRTQQEDSAVYLCASSLGALGYGYTFGSGTRLTVV.

This clone has a single count. This chain connects TRBV5-1 to TRBJ2-1; D gene ambiguous. Trimming took off 0 bases at V and 4 bases at J, with 11 bases between the two ends. Germline CDR1 reads SGHRS; CDR2 reads YFSETQ. The CDR3 consists of 15 residues. DNA of the CDR3: TGCGCCAGCAGCTTGGGCGAATCCCGTTACAATGAGCAGTTCTTC. This codes for CASSLGESRYNEQFF.

The V call is TRBV29-1, the J call TRBJ1-2; 8 positions agree with TRBD1. The CDR3 covers 15 residues. Germline CDR1 and CDR2: SQVTM and ANQGSEA. V lost 6 bases to trimming and J lost 0 bases; unmatched junction nucleotides: 9. The CDR3 DNA sequence: TGCAGCGTAGGGGACAGGATCAAGTCTAACTATGGCTACACCTTC. Residues: CSVGDRIKSNYGYTF.